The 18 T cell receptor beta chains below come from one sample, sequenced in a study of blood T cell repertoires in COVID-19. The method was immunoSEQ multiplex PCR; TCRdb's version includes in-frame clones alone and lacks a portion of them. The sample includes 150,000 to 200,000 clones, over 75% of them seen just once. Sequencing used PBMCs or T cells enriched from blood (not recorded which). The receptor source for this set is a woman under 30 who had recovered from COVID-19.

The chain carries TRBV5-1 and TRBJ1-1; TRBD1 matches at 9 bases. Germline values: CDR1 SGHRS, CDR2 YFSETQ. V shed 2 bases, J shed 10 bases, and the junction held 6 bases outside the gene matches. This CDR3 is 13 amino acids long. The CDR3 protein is CASSLGQGLVAFF. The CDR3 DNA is TGCGCCAGCAGCTTAGGACAGGGGCTGGTAGCTTTCTTT.

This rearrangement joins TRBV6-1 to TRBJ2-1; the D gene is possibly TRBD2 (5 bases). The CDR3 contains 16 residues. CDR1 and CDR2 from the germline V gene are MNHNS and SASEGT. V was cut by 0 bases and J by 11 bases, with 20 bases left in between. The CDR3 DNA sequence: TGTGCCAGCAGTGAAGCGAAAGAGGGTTTCAGATTTCAGCAGTTCTTC. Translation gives CASSEAKEGFRFQQFF.

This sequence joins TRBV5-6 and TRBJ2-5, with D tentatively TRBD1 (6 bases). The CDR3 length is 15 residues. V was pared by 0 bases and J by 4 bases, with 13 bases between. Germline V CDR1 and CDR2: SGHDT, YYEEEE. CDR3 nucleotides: TGTGCCAGCAGCTTGGTATTGGGGGCCGGAGAGACCCAGTACTTC. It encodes CASSLVLGAGETQYF.

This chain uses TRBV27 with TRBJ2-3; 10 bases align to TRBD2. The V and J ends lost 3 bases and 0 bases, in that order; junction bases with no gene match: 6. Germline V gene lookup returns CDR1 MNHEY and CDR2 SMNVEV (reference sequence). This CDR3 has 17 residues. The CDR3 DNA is TGTGCCAGCAGTTTTATCGCTAGCGGGGGTAGCACAGATACGCAGTATTTT. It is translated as CASSFIASGGSTDTQYF.

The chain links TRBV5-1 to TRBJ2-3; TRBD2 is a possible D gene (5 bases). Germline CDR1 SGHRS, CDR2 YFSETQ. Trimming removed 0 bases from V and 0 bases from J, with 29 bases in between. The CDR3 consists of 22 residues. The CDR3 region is CASSLGIGLRAEEWTSTDTQYF. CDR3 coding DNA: TGCGCCAGCAGCTTGGGAATTGGGCTGCGGGCAGAAGAGTGGACTAGCACAGATACGCAGTATTTT.

The CDR3 sequence is CASSEPRSTEAFF. In DNA, the CDR3 is TGTGCCAGCAGCGAACCCCGGAGTACTGAAGCTTTCTTT. The chain carries TRBV27 and TRBJ1-1; D not resolved. CDR1 is MNHEY, CDR2 SMNVEV, per germline (reference sequence). This CDR3 region has 13 residues. Between the trimmed V and J ends, which lost 6 bases and 5 bases, there was a span of 13 bases.

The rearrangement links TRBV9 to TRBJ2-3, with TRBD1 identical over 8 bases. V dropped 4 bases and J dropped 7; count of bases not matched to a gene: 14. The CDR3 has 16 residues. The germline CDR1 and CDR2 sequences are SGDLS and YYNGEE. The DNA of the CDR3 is TGTGCCAGCAGCCCTCGCCGGGGACAGGAAATCTATACGCAGTATTTT. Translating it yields CASSPRRGQEIYTQYF.

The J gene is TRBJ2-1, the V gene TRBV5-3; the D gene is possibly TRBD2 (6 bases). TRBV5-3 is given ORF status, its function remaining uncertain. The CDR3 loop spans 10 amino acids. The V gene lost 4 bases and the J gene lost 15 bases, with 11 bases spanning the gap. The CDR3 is CARSPRDLFF. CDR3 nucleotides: TGTGCCAGAAGCCCGCGGGACTTGTTCTTC.

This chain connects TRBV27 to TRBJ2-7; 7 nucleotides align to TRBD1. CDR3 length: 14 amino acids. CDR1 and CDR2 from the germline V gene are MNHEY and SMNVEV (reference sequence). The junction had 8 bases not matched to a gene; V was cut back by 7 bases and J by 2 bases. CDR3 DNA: TGTGCCAGCACCCCAATGACAGGGCCCTACGAGCAGTACTTC. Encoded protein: CASTPMTGPYEQYF.

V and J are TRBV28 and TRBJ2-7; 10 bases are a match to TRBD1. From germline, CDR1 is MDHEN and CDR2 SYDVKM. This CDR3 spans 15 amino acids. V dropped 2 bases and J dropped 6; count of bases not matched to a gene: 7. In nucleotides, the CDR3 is TGTGCCAGCAGTTTACACCCCGGGACAGGGGCCGAGCAGTACTTC. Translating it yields CASSLHPGTGAEQYF. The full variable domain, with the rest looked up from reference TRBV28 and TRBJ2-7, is DVKVTQSSRYLVKRTGEKVFLECVQDMDHENMFWYRQDPGLGLRLIYFSYDVKMKEKGDIPEGYSVSREKKERFSLILESASTNQTSMYLCASSLHPGTGAEQYFGPGTRLTVT.

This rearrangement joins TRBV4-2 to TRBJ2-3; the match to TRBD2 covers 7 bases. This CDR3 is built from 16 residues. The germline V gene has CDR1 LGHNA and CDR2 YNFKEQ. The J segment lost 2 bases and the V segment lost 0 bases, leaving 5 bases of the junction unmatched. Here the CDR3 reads CASSQEGSGATDTQYF. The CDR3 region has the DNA TGTGCCAGCAGCCAAGAGGGAAGCGGGGCCACAGATACGCAGTATTTT.

The CDR3 DNA reads as TGCGCCAGCAGCTTGTCTACAGCGGGAGGTCAAGAGACCCAGTACTTC. Its protein product is CASSLSTAGGQETQYF. This chain joins TRBV5-1 and TRBJ2-5; 9 bases fit TRBD2. Per germline, CDR1 SGHRS and CDR2 YFSETQ. The V and J ends lost 1 base and 2 bases, in that order; junction bases with no gene match: 6. This CDR3 has 16 amino acids.

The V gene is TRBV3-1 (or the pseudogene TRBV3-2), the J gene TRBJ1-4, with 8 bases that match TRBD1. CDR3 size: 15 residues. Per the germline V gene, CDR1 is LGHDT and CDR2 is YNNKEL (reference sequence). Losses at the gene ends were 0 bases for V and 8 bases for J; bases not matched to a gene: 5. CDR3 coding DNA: TGTGCCAGCAGCCAAGACGACAGGGGTGGAGAAAAACTGTTTTTT. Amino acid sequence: CASSQDDRGGEKLFF.

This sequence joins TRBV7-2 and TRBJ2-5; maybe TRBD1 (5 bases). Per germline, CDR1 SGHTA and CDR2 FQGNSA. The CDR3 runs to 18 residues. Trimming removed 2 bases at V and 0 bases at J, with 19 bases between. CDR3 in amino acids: CASSLKHPTRQYQETQYF. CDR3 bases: TGTGCCAGCAGCTTAAAACACCCGACAAGACAGTACCAAGAGACCCAGTACTTC.

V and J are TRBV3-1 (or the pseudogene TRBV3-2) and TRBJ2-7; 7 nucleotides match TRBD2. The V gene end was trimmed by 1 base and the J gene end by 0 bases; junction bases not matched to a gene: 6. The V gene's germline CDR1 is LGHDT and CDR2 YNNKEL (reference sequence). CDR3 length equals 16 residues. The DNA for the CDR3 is TGTGCCAGCAGCCAAGTGGGGCGGGAGAGCTCCTACGAGCAGTACTTC. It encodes CASSQVGRESSYEQYF.

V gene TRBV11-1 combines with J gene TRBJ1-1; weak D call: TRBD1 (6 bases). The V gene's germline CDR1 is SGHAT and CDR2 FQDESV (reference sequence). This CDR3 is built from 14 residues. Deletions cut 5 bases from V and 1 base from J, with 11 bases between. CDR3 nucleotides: TGTGCCAGCAGCCCGGTGGGGGCGAACACTGAAGCTTTCTTT. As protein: CASSPVGANTEAFF.

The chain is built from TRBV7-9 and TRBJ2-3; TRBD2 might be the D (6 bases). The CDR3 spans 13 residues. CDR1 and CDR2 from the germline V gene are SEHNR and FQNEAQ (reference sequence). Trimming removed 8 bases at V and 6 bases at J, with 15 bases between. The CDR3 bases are TGTGCCAGCTTGGGGGGAGTTGCGGATACGCAGTATTTT. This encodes CASLGGVADTQYF.

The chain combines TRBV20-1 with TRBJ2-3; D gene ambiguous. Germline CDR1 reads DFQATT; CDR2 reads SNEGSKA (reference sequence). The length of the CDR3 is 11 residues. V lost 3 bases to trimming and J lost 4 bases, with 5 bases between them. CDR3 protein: CSASLADTQYF. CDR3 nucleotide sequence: TGCAGTGCTAGCCTAGCAGATACGCAGTATTTT.